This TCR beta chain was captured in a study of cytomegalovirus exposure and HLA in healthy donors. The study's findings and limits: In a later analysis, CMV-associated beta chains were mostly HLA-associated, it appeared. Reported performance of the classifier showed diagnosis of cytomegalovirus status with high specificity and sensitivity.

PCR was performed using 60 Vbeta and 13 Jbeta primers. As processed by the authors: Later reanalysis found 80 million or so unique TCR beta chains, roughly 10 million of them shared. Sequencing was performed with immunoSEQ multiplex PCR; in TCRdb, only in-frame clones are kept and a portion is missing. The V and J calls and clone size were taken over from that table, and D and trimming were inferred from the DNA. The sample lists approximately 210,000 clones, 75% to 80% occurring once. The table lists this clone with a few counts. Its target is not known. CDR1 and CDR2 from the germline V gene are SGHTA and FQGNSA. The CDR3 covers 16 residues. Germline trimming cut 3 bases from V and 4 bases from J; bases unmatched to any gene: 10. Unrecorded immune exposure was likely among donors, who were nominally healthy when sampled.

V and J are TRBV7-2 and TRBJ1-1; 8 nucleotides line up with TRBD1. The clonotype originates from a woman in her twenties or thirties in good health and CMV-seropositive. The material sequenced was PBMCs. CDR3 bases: TGTGCCAGCAGCTTTGGTTCAGGGGGCTGGGGCACTGAAGCTTTCTTT. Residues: CASSFGSGGWGTEAFF.